Listed below are T cell receptor beta chains from one sample, sequenced in a study of T cells in localized non-small cell lung cancer. Data came from immunoSEQ multiplex PCR; TCRdb stores just in-frame clones and leaves some out. This sample has approximately 43,000 clones, with about 88% found just once. This material consisted of peripheral blood, taken before any cancer treatment. Receptors originate from a female donor older than 55 with stage I squamous cell lung carcinoma. Both conserved end residues are part of each CDR3. Each record gives: D gene, J gene, CDR3 length, V gene, clone size, CDR3 DNA, CDR3 protein. A D gene is named only where the DNA matches it firmly. Only part of the rows carry a size: once, few, many, or a class if the clone is expanded.

>-|TRBJ1-2|14|TRBV19|-
TGTGCCAGTAGTATGTCAGGGGCAAACTATGGCTACACCTTC
CASSMSGANYGYTF
>-|TRBJ1-1|11|TRBV9|few
TGTGCCAGCAGCGAAGTGGATGGAGCTTTCTTT
CASSEVDGAFF
>-|TRBJ1-2|14|TRBV27|once
TGTGCCAGCAGTTTATACGGGGCTGGCTATGGCTACACCTTC
CASSLYGAGYGYTF
>TRBD1|TRBJ1-2|15|TRBV7-2|-
TGTGCCAGCAGCGTAGGACAGGGGGCTAACTATGGCTACACCTTC
CASSVGQGANYGYTF
>TRBD2|TRBJ2-5|15|TRBV11-3|-
TGTGCCAGCAGCCCTAACGGGCTAGCGGGAGAAGTACAGTACTTC
CASSPNGLAGEVQYF
>TRBD2|TRBJ2-5|14|TRBV7-2|-
TGTGCCAGCAGCTATAGCGGGAGGGGGGAGACCCAGTACTTC
CASSYSGRGETQYF
>-|TRBJ1-1|14|TRBV6-1|-
TGTGCCAGTTTTCAGGCACCCAGGCACACTGAAGCTTTCTTT
CASFQAPRHTEAFF
>TRBD2|TRBJ2-1|16|TRBV7-9|-
TGTGCCAGCAGCCCCACTAGCGGGAGACAATACAATGAGCAGTTCTTC
CASSPTSGRQYNEQFF
>-|TRBJ1-1|14|TRBV27|-
TGTGCCAGCAGTTTAACGGGACAGAACACTGAAGCTTTCTTT
CASSLTGQNTEAFF
>-|TRBJ1-1|13|TRBV19|-
TGTGCCACCTCTACCTACCGGGGGACTGAAGCTTTCTTT
CATSTYRGTEAFF
>-|TRBJ1-1|13|TRBV9|-
TGTGCCAGCAGCGTAGGACCGGACACTGAAGCTTTCTTT
CASSVGPDTEAFF